One T cell receptor beta chain is described in this entry. This sample stems from a study of blood T cell repertoires in COVID-19. Study information: The United States, Italy and Spain were the sources of the acute and convalescent COVID-19 samples. The analysed material was cDNA or gDNA that came from T cells, B-cell-depleted T cells, or PBMCs.

Under the authors' procedure: Estimates of nucleated cell counts were drawn from the amplification of reference gene primers. Using immunoSEQ multiplex PCR, the repertoire was profiled, and TCRdb retains in-frame clones only, with some absent. V, J and clone size reflect that table, while D and trimming were determined from the DNA. The sample shows under 200,000 clones, roughly 80% of them seen only once. CDR1 and CDR2 (germline): SEHNR, FQNEAQ (reference sequence). The V gene end was trimmed by 6 bases and the J gene end by 7 bases; junction bases not matched to a gene: 8. There are 15 residues in the CDR3.

Sequenced input: peripheral blood. The chain joins TRBV7-9 to TRBJ2-2; 10 nucleotides match TRBD2. The TCR sequence derives from a man between 60 and 70 years old with active or convalescent COVID-19. The CDR3 DNA follows: TGTGCCAGCAGAACTAGCGGGGTCAGTGGCGGGGAGCTGTTTTTT. It is translated as CASRTSGVSGGELFF.